This T cell receptor (beta chain) was obtained from a study of blood T cell repertoires in COVID-19 (dated by TCRdb to about 2020). For context, the study as a whole: Samples covering the acute and convalescent phases of COVID-19 were provided by collaborators in the United States, Italy and Spain. The material from the prospective study consisted of cDNA or gDNA derived from T cells, B-cell-depleted T cells, or PBMCs. The dataset comprised deeply sampled blood TCRbeta repertoires from subjects exposed to, actively infected with, or recovered from COVID-19. The repertoires were released in a freely available public database intended as a resource for research on the immune response to SARS-CoV-2. The samples were drawn from the first 160 participants of the ongoing ImmuneRACE study and from 950 to 1,500 subjects provided by 6 global collaborators. Sample metadata almost always included a de-identified subject ID, COVID-19 status, age in years and sex. Where HLA class I and class II types were available, the types were taken from metadata supplied by the sample provider, not from assay-based typing.

Remarks on this clone: Its antigen is still unknown. The input lacks base qualities; no much larger clone sits a single base away.

TCRbeta CDR3 regions were amplified from genomic DNA by means of the immunoSEQ Assay, a bias-controlled multiplex PCR. The original methods were these. Within the assay, amplification of reference gene primers was used to estimate how many nucleated cells each sample contained. Sequence reads were collapsed and filtered to measure the absolute abundance of every unique TCRbeta CDR3 rearrangement. Productive Simpson clonality was computed per sample as the square root of Simpson's diversity index over productive rearrangements. Entries here come from immuneACCESS through TCRdb and include only in-frame sequences with V and J called. Some clones fail to appear in such tables; in the studies checked, an unresolved V gene covers under half of the shortfall, and the cause of the remainder is unknown. V and J calls and clone size are as listed in that table; D and trimming were resolved from the DNA. The table for this sample lists about 240,000 clones; 86% of them were counted only once. The ten largest clones capture 3.3% of the sample.

V gives up 6 bases and J gives up 5 bases, and the segment between their germline ends measures 16 bases. From the cysteine up to the phenylalanine, the CDR3 has a length of 15 residues. The kept DNA is CDR3 alone, 45 bases in frame from the first base. As encoded in the germline V gene (reference sequence), CDR1 is MNHEY while CDR2 is SMNVEV. Results and caveats for the whole study, not just this receptor: The quantity of clinical and demographic metadata differed by source and by participant and was supplied without curation.

Participants in the prospective study were aged 18 to 89 years, lived in over 20 United States geographic areas, and enrolled through a virtual design. In the prospective study, participants were assigned to cohorts based on the clinical history participants reported in a screening survey and a study questionnaire. Each participant in the prospective study had whole blood, serum and a nasopharyngeal or oropharyngeal swab collected by mobile phlebotomists. Prospective study participants could optionally give additional blood draws and questionnaires over an approximately two-month period. Blood samples from the prospective study were shipped frozen or at room temperature prior to DNA extraction.

Sample: PBMCs or T cells enriched from blood (not recorded which). The V gene is TRBV27 and the J gene is TRBJ1-4, with no confidently assigned D gene. The source is a woman in her thirties or forties with acute COVID-19. The nucleotide sequence is TGTGCCAGCAGGGTGCGCGGGCAGGAGAATGAAAAACTGTTTTTT. This is translated as CASRVRGQENEKLFF.